The 3 T cell receptor beta chains in this list originate from one sample, sequenced in a study of cytomegalovirus exposure and HLA in healthy donors. The PCR used 60 Vbeta and 13 Jbeta primers. Sequenced by immunoSEQ multiplex PCR; TCRdb stores in-frame clones only, minus some. The sample includes around 170,000 clones, about 81% of them seen just once. Sample: PBMCs. The receptors come from a young woman in good health and CMV-seronegative.

The chain is built from TRBV6-6 and TRBJ2-7; D perhaps matches TRBD1 (6 bases). The CDR3 contains 15 residues. Trimming took 6 bases from V and 1 from J, leaving 16 bases between them. The germline V gene encodes CDR1 MNHNY and CDR2 SVGAGI (reference sequence). The CDR3 region has the DNA TGTGCCAGCAGCCGAATAGGGGACAAGTCCTACGAGCAGTACTTC. Its translation: CASSRIGDKSYEQYF.

The gene calls are TRBV6-5 and TRBJ2-3; 7 bases map to TRBD2. The CDR3 runs to 13 residues. V shed 5 bases and J 5 bases; nucleotides not matched to a gene: 4. From germline, CDR1 is MNHEY and CDR2 SVGAGI. The CDR3 DNA is TGTGCCAGCAGTGGGGGGGTCGGAGATACGCAGTATTTT. Amino acid sequence: CASSGGVGDTQYF.

The chain joins TRBV25-1 to TRBJ1-1; D is perhaps TRBD1 (6 bases). The V end lost 3 bases, the J end lost 4 bases, and 15 bases lay between the germline ends. This CDR3 contains 15 residues. Looked up from germline, CDR1 is MGHDK and CDR2 is SYGVNS. The CDR3 region is CASSDTNRGGTEAFF. As DNA, the CDR3 is TGTGCCAGCAGTGACACAAATCGAGGGGGCACTGAAGCTTTCTTT.